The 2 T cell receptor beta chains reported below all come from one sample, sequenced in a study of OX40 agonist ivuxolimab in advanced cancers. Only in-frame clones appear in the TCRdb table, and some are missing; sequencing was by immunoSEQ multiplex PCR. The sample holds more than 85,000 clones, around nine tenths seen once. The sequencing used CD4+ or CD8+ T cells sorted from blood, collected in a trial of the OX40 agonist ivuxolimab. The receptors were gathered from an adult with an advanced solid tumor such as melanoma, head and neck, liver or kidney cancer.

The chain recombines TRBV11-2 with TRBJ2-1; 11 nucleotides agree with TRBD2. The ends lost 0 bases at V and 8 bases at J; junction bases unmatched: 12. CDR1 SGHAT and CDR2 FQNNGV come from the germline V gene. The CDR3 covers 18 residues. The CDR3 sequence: CASSLDRMTSGKMYEQFF. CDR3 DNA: TGTGCCAGCAGCTTAGATCGGATGACTAGCGGGAAAATGTATGAGCAGTTCTTC.

This CDR3 reads CASSQETGEVGDTQYF. DNA of the CDR3: TGCGCCAGCAGCCAGGAAACAGGGGAGGTAGGGGATACGCAGTATTTT. The J gene is TRBJ2-3, the V gene TRBV4-3; perhaps TRBD1 as D (7 bases). The CDR3 covers 16 residues. The ends were cut back, 3 bases at V and 6 bases at J, with 19 bases in the middle. Germline V gene data show CDR1 as LGHNA and CDR2 as YSLEER.